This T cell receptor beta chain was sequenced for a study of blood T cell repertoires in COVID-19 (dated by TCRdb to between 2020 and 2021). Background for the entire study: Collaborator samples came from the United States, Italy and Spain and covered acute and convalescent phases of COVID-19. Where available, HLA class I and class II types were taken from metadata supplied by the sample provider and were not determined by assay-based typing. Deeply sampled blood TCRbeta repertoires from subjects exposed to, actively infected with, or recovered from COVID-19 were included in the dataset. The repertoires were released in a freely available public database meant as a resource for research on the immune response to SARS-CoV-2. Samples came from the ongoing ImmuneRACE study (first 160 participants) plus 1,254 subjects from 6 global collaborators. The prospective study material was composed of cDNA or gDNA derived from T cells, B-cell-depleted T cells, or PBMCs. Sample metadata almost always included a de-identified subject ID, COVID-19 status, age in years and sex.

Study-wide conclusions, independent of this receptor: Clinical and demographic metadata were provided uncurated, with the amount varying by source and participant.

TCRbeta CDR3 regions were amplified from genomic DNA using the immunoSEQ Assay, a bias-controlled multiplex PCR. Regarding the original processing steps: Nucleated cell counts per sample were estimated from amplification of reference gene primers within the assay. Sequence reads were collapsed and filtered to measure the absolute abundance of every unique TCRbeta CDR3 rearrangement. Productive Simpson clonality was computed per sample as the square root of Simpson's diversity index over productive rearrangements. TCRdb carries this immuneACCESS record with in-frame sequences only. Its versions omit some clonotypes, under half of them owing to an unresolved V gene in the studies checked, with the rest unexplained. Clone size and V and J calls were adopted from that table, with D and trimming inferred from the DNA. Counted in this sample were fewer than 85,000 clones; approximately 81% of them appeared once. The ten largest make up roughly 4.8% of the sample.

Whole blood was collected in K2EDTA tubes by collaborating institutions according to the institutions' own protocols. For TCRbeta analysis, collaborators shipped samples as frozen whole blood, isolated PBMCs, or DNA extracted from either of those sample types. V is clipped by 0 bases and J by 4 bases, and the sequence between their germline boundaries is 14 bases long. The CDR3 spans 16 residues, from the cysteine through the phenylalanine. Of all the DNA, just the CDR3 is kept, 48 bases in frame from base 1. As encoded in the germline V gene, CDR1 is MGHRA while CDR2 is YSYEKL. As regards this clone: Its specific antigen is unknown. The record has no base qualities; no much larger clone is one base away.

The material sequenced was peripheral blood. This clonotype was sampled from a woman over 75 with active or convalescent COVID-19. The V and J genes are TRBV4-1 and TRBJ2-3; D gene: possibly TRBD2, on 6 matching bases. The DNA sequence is TGCGCCAGCAGCCAAGAGGGAGGAATTGTGTCAGATACGCAGTATTTT. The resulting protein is CASSQEGGIVSDTQYF.